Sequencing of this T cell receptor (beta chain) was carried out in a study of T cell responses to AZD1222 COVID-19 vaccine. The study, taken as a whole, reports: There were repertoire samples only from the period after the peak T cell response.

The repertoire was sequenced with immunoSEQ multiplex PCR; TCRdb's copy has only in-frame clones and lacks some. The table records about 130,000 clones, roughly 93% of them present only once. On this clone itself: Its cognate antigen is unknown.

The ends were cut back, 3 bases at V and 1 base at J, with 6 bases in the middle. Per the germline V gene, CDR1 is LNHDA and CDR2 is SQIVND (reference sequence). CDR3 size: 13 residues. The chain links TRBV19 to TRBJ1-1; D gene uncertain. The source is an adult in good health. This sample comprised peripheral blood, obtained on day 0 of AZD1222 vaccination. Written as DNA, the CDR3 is TGTGCCAGTAGTATGACACCGAACACTGAAGCTTTCTTT. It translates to CASSMTPNTEAFF. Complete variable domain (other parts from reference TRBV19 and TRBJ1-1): DGGITQSPKYLFRKEGQNVTLSCEQNLNHDAMYWYRQDPGQGLRLIYYSQIVNDFQKGDIAEGYSVSREKKESFPLTVTSAQKNPTAFYLCASSMTPNTEAFFGQGTRLTVV.